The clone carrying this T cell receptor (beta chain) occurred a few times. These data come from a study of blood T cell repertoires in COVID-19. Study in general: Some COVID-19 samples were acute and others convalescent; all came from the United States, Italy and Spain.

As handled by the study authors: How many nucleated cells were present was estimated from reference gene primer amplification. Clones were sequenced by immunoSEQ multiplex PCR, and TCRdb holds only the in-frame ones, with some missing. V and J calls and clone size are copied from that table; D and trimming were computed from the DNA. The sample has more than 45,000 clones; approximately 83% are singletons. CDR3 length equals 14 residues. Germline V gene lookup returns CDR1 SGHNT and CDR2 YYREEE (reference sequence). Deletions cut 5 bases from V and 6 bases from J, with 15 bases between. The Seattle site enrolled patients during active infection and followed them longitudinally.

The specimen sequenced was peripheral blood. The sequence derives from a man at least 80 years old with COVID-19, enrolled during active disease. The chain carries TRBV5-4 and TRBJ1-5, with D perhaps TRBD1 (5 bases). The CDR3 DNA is TGTGCCAGCAGTTTCGGGGGGTACGGTCAGCCCCAGCATTTT. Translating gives CASSFGGYGQPQHF. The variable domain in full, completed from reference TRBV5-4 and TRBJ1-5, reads ETGVTQSPTHLIKTRGQQVTLRCSSQSGHNTVSWYQQALGQGPQFIFQYYREEENGRGNFPPRFSGLQFPNYSSELNVNALELDDSALYLCASSFGGYGQPQHFGDGTRLSIL.